The clone carrying this TCR beta chain was seen many times. The CDR3 regions of TCR beta were amplified from RNA transcripts. Primed by the HTBI set, a first-round RT-PCR was run on the TCR CDR3. TCRdb ran MiXCR on the multiplex PCR reads and lists one entry per CDR3 protein. This table has some 700,000 distinct CDR3 sequences, 15% to 20% appearing once. V lost 3 bases, J lost 1 base, and 7 bases lay in between. This CDR3 contains 14 residues. Germline V gene data show CDR1 as MDHEN and CDR2 as SYDVKM. Each diagnosis drew on symptoms, thyroxine, TRAb, thyroid ultrasound and orbital computed tomography findings. This record belongs to a study of T cells in Graves' hyperthyroidism and ophthalmopathy. Overall study: Blood was drawn when the patient was first diagnosed and still untreated.

The source material was blood. The chain employs TRBV28 and TRBJ1-5; D remains unclear. The origin of this receptor is a man in his forties or fifties with Graves' hyperthyroidism. The CDR3 here is CASSFSRSNQPQHF. DNA of the CDR3: TGTGCCAGCAGTTTCTCGAGGAGCAATCAGCCCCAGCATTTT.